The TCR beta chain described here comes from a study of shared clonotypes between healthy human individuals. About the study: Three plates each covered CD4 naive and memory; CD8 naive two, CD8 memory one. Findings and limits, study-wide: Non-shared clonotypes had lower generation probabilities than those shared by all four donors.

Clones were sequenced by immunoSEQ multiplex PCR, and TCRdb holds only the in-frame ones, with some missing. The table includes under 750,000 clones, just under 75% detected once. Germline assignment: CDR1 MDHEN and CDR2 SYDVKM. Trimming stripped 8 bases from V and 4 bases from J, with 12 bases between. CDR3 length: 13 residues. Everyone who donated was a Caucasian adult who lived in Nashville, Tennessee. As for this clone: No antigen is known for it.

The sequence was collected from a woman in her thirties in good health. Sequenced: memory CD4+ T cells sorted from blood. Subset specified: CD45RA-negative fraction. The chain uses TRBV28 and TRBJ2-1; a weak D match, TRBD2 (6 bases). The CDR3 region is CASWGEVYNEQFF. The CDR3 DNA reads as TGTGCCAGCTGGGGGGAGGTATACAATGAGCAGTTCTTC.